Below, 10 T cell receptor beta chains from the same sample are listed, as sequenced in a study of molecular identifiers for immune sequencing clone quantification. TCRdb used MiXCR to reprocess the PCR reads, holding one entry per CDR3 protein. Found here are around 460,000 distinct CDR3 sequences, about 25% of them singletons; the top ten hold just over 0.75%. The source material was naive CD8+ T cells from blood, with Jurkat cell RNA spiked in. As for subset: FACS-sorted CD8+CD4-CCR7+CD45RA+ naive T cells. All receptors derive from a human donor in good health. Some libraries in this study had Jurkat cell RNA spiked in.

This clonotype occurred once. One base away lies a much larger clone, so this may be a sequencing read error. The chain couples TRBV6-2 or TRBV6-3 to TRBJ1-1, with TRBD1 identical over 9 bases. The CDR3 runs 18 residues. CDR1 and CDR2 from the germline V gene are MNHEY and SVGEGT. The CDR3 DNA reads as TGTGCCAGCAGTTACCATCTAACAGGGGGCGCGTACAACACTGACGCTTTCTTT. This gives the protein CASSYHLTGGAYNTDAFF.

This clonotype was observed a handful of times. V usage is TRBV2 and J usage is TRBJ2-5; 7 bases align to TRBD1. The trim removed 6 bases at V and 0 bases at J, leaving 4 bases unmatched. CDR1 and CDR2 from the germline V gene are SNHLY and FYNNEI. The CDR3 runs 14 residues. Here the CDR3 reads CASSLDRNQETQYF. The CDR3 DNA reads TGTGCCAGCAGCCTGGACAGGAACCAAGAGACCCAGTACTTC.

The chain uses TRBV19 and TRBJ2-7; 8 bases line up with TRBD1. Unmatched junction bases numbered 8, after V lost 6 bases and J lost 1 base. Germline values: CDR1 LNHDA, CDR2 SQIVND (reference sequence). The CDR3 covers 15 residues. The CDR3 sequence: CASSPGDRGSYEQYF. CDR3 bases: TGTGCCAGTAGCCCCGGAGACAGGGGATCCTACGAGCAGTACTTC.

This chain links TRBV13 with TRBJ1-1, with D perhaps TRBD1 (5 bases). Trimming removed 2 bases at V and 1 base at J, with 11 bases between. Per germline, CDR1 PRHDT and CDR2 FYEKMQ (reference sequence). The CDR3 sequence is 15 residues long. CDR3 DNA sequence: TGTGCCAGCAGCTTATTGGGACCCAGGAACACTGAAGCTTTCTTT. It yields the protein CASSLLGPRNTEAFF.

Only a few counts were recorded for this clonotype. The chain carries TRBV10-3 and TRBJ2-5; TRBD2 matches 13 bases. The CDR3 spans 16 residues. Germline CDR1 is ENHRY and CDR2 is SYGVKD. The V segment lost 4 bases and the J segment 2 bases; nucleotides outside the gene matches: 4. The CDR3 sequence is CAISVGTSGTQETQYF. CDR3 DNA: TGTGCCATCAGTGTCGGGACTAGCGGGACTCAAGAGACCCAGTACTTC.

About this clonotype: This may be a read error, as it is one base from a much larger clone. The chain uses TRBV7-2 and TRBJ2-3; no definite D call. The CDR3 consists of 13 residues. CDR1 and CDR2 (germline): SGHTA, FQGNSA. The CDR3 DNA reads TGTGCCAGCAGCACCATGGGTACAGAAACGCAGTATTTT. This sequence encodes CASSTMGTETQYF.

The chain links TRBV27 to TRBJ2-5; 9 nucleotides align to TRBD1. Looked up from germline, CDR1 is MNHEY and CDR2 is SMNVEV (reference sequence). Unmatched junction bases numbered 11, after V lost 6 bases and J lost 3 bases. CDR3 length equals 16 residues. This CDR3 reads CASRGLPTGGEETQYF. CDR3 coding DNA: TGTGCCAGCAGGGGGCTTCCTACAGGGGGCGAAGAGACCCAGTACTTC.

This clonotype has only a few counts. V gene TRBV19 combines with J gene TRBJ1-5; D unclear. The CDR3 contains 14 residues. V lost 5 bases to trimming and J lost 3 bases, with 11 bases between them. Germline V gives CDR1 LNHDA, CDR2 SQIVND (reference sequence). The CDR3 coding sequence is TGTGCCAGTAGTCCGGAGGCAGCCAATCAGCCCCAGCATTTT. This encodes CASSPEAANQPQHF.

The table lists this clonotype with many counts. The chain links TRBV7-2 to TRBJ2-5; D could derive from TRBD1 or TRBD2 (6 bases each). The germline V gene has CDR1 SGHTA and CDR2 FQGNSA. The CDR3 is made up of 17 amino acids. Trimming shortened V by 5 bases and J by 4 bases, and 23 bases separated the two germline ends. The CDR3 nucleotides are TGTGCCAGCAGCCAACCTGCCTGGGGGGCGTTTGTAGAGACCCAGTACTTC. Residues: CASSQPAWGAFVETQYF.

The rearrangement joins TRBV30 to TRBJ2-2; tentatively, D is TRBD1 or TRBD2 (5 bases each). V was trimmed by 5 bases and J by 0 bases, leaving 16 bases between them. CDR3 length: 16 residues. The V gene's germline CDR1 is GTSNPN and CDR2 SVGIG (reference sequence). The CDR3 protein is CAWGGFGQTNTGELFF. For the CDR3, the DNA is TGTGCCTGGGGGGGTTTTGGGCAGACGAACACCGGGGAGCTGTTTTTT. Drawing the rest from reference TRBV30 and TRBJ2-2, the complete variable domain is SQTIHQWPATLVQPVGSPLSLECTVEGTSNPNLYWYRQAAGRGLQLLFYSVGIGQISSEVPQNLSASRPQDRQFILSSKKLLLSDSGFYLCAWGGFGQTNTGELFFGEGSRLTVL.